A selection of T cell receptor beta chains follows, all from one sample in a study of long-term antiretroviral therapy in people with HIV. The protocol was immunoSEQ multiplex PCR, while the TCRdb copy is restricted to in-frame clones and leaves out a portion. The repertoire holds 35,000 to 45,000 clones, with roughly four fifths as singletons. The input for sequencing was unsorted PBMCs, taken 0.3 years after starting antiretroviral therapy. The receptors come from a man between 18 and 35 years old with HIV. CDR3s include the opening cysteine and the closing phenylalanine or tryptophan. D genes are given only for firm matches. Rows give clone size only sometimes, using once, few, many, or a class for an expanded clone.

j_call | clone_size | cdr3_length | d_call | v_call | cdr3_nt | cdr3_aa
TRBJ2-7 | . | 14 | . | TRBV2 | TGTGCCAGCAGTGAAGCGCGCAGGGGCTACGAGCAGTACTTC | CASSEARRGYEQYF
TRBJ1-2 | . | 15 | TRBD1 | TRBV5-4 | TGTGCCAGCAGCACACAGACAGGGGTCTTCTATGGCTACACCTTC | CASSTQTGVFYGYTF
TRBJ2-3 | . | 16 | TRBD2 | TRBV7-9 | TGTGCCAGCACCCCGACTAGCGGGAGCTATGCAGATACGCAGTATTTT | CASTPTSGSYADTQYF
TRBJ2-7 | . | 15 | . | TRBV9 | TGTGCCAGCAGCGTAGGTCTAGAGGGCCGCCTCGAGCAGTACTTC | CASSVGLEGRLEQYF
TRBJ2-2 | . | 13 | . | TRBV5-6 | TGTGCCAGCAGCTTGGAAGGGGCTGGGGAGCTGTTTTTT | CASSLEGAGELFF
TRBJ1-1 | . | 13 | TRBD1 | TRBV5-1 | TGCGCCAGCAGCTTGAACCAGGGGGCGCGTGCTTTCTTT | CASSLNQGARAFF
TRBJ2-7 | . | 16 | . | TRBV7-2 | TGTGCCAGCAGCTTAGAGCTCGGGACATCGGCGGGCGAGCAGTACTTC | CASSLELGTSAGEQYF
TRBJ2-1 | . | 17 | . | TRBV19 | TGTGCCAGTAGCACCCTGACCGGGGCACAGGGTGGGAATGAGCAGTTCTTC | CASSTLTGAQGGNEQFF
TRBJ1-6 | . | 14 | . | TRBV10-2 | TGCGCCAGCAGGGGGGCGGTTTATAATTCACCCCTCCACTTT | CASRGAVYNSPLHF
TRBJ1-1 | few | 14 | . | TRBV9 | TGTGCCAGCAGCCTCACAGCCCAGAACACTGAAGCTTTCTTT | CASSLTAQNTEAFF
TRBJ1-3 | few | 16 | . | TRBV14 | TGTGCCAGCAGCCCACGAATACAGGGTTCCGGAAACACCATATATTTT | CASSPRIQGSGNTIYF
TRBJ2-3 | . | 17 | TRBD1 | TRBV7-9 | TGTGCCAGCAGCTTAGCGTTGGGACAGGGGGTCTGGGATACGCAGTATTTT | CASSLALGQGVWDTQYF
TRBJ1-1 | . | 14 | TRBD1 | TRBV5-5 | TGTGCCAGCAGCTTGGGACAGGGGTGGACTGAAGCTTTCTTT | CASSLGQGWTEAFF
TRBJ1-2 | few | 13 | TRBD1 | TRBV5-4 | TGTGCCAGCAGCTTGACAGGGGAGGGAGGCTACACCTTC | CASSLTGEGGYTF
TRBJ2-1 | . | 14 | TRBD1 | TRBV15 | TGTGCCACCAGCCCCCGACAGGGCTACAATGAGCAGTTCTTC | CATSPRQGYNEQFF
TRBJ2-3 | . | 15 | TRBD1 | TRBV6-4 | TGTGCCAGCAGTGACTCGAATCAGGGGGCAGATACGCAGTATTTT | CASSDSNQGADTQYF
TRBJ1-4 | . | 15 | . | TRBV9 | TGTGCCAGCAGCCCCTCGGGAGGGGTCGATGAAAAACTGTTTTTT | CASSPSGGVDEKLFF
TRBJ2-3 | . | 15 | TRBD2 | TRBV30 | TGTGCCTGGAGTCCGGGACTAGGAAGGAAGGATACGCAGTATTTT | CAWSPGLGRKDTQYF
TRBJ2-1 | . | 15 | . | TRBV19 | TGTGCCAGTAGTATACCACGGGACATAACCAATGAGCAGTTCTTC | CASSIPRDITNEQFF
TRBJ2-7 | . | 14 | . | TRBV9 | TGTGCCAGCAGCCAGACAGGGACTTCCTACGAGCAGTACTTC | CASSQTGTSYEQYF
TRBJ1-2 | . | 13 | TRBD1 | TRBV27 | TGTGCCAGCAGTTTCCGGACAGGGTTCGGCTACACCTTC | CASSFRTGFGYTF
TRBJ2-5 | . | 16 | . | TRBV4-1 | TGCGCCAGCAGCCAAGAGGAGAAAGGATCCCAAGAGACCCAGTACTTC | CASSQEEKGSQETQYF
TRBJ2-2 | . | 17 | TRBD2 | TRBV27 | TGTGCCAGCAGTTCGGACGGACTAGCCCCCCTCACCGGGGAGCTGTTTTTT | CASSSDGLAPLTGELFF
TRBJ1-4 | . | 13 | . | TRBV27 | TGTGCCAGCAGTTTAACAGTCTCAGGCAAACTGTTTTTT | CASSLTVSGKLFF
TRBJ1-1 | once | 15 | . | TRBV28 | TGTGCCAGCCTGAAACTAGAGGGGGGTAACACTGAAGCTTTCTTT | CASLKLEGGNTEAFF
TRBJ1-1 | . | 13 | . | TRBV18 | TGTGCCAGCTCACCGGTGGGGGAGGGTGAAGCTTTCTTT | CASSPVGEGEAFF
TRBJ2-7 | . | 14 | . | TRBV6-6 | TGTGCCAGCAGTTACAGGGGTCGACCCTACGAGCAGTACTTC | CASSYRGRPYEQYF
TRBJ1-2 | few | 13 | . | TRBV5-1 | TGCGCCAGCAGCATAGGGACAAGCTATGGCTACACCTTC | CASSIGTSYGYTF
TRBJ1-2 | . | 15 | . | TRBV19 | TGTGCCAGTAGTATCCGGTGGGGACCGAGCTATGGCTACACCTTC | CASSIRWGPSYGYTF
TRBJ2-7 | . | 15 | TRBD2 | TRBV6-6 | TGTGCCAGCAGGGTGACAGAGGGAGGGTCCTACGAGCAGTACTTC | CASRVTEGGSYEQYF
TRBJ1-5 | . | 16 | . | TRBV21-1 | TGTGCCAGCAGCAAAGGGGGAGGGATAAGCAATCAGCCCCAGCATTTT | CASSKGGGISNQPQHF